This T cell receptor beta chain was sequenced for a study of T cell repertoires in cytomegalovirus infection. Across the study: HLA-B-restricted CMV epitopes that are well studied were used alongside recently identified HLA-C-restricted ones. Based on public TCR beta signatures, there were indications of CMV infection and of a matching HLA type. Study results and caveats: CMV-specific HLA-C-restricted TCR beta clonotypes dominated the ex vivo response. Of the TCR beta families, the public ones yielded a cumulative frequency that identified carriers of CMV plus the relevant HLA.

V was cut by 4 bases and J by 0 bases, with 13 bases left in between. Germline V gene data show CDR1 as MNHEY and CDR2 as SVGAGI. This CDR3 has 16 amino acids. As to this clonotype: The target antigen is unknown.

Via MiXCR, TCRdb re-called the reads, giving one row per CDR3 protein. The data contain just over 450,000 distinct CDR3 sequences, approximately 40% of them seen just once; the ten biggest clones take up 35% to 50%. Sequencing was performed on cultured PBMCs, taken from culture after CMV antigen stimulation. The sequence was collected from a human donor in good health (CMV status not recorded). Some clones in this sample may be carry-over from other donors' samples. The rearrangement links TRBV6-5 to TRBJ1-3; D is uncertain. CDR3 DNA sequence: TGTGCCAGCAGTTCTCGGACGAGTTACTCTGGAAACACCATATATTTT. As protein: CASSSRTSYSGNTIYF.